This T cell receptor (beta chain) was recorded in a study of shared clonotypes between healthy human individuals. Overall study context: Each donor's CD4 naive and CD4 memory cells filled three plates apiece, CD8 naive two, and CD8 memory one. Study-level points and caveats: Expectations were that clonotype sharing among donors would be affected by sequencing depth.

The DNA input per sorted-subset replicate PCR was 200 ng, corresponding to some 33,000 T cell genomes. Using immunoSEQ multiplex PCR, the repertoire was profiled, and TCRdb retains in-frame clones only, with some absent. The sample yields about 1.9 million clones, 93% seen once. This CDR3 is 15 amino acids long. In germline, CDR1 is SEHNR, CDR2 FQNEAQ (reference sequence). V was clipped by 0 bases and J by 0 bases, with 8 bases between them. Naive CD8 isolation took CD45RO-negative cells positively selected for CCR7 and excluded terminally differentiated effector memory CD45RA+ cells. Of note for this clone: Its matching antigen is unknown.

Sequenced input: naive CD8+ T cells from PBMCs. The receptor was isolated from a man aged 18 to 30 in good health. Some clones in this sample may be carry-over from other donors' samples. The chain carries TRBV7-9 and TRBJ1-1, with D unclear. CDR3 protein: CASSLAEHLNTEAFF. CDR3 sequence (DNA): TGTGCCAGCAGCTTAGCCGAACACCTGAACACTGAAGCTTTCTTT.